Below, one T cell receptor beta chain is given with its context. The antigen is not known. These data are taken from a study of OX40 agonist ivuxolimab in advanced cancers. Study-level background: The patients received ivuxolimab by intravenous route every 2 weeks at 0.01 to 10 mg/kg. Regarding the study as a whole: Expanded clones tended on average to be more numerous among CD8+ T cells than CD4+.

There are 16 residues in the CDR3. The V and J ends lost 1 base and 4 bases respectively, with 15 bases between them. CDR1 MDHEN and CDR2 SYDVKM come from the germline V gene. Patients who had autoimmune disease history or got systemic immunosuppression were left out. Repertoires were generated with immunoSEQ multiplex PCR, while TCRdb's copy carries only in-frame clones and drops some. The sample lists some 86,000 clones; around 85% were seen once. The clonotype comes from an adult with an advanced solid tumor such as melanoma, head and neck, liver or kidney cancer. The chain joins TRBV28 to TRBJ2-3; D unresolved. The source material was CD4+ or CD8+ T cells sorted from blood, sampled in a trial of the OX40 agonist ivuxolimab. Here the CDR3 reads CASSLSPLGFPDTQYF. Written as DNA, the CDR3 is TGTGCCAGCAGTTTATCCCCTCTCGGGTTCCCAGATACGCAGTATTTT. Together with reference TRBV28 and TRBJ2-3, the CDR3 gives the full variable domain: DVKVTQSSRYLVKRTGEKVFLECVQDMDHENMFWYRQDPGLGLRLIYFSYDVKMKEKGDIPEGYSVSREKKERFSLILESASTNQTSMYLCASSLSPLGFPDTQYFGPGTRLTVL.